The rows below give T cell receptor beta chains drawn from one sample of a study of blood T cell repertoires in COVID-19. Libraries were prepared by immunoSEQ multiplex PCR; TCRdb keeps only in-frame clonotypes and omits some of them. The sample consists of about 350,000 clones, about nine tenths of them appearing once. The source material was peripheral blood. The source of these receptors is a woman in her seventies with COVID-19, enrolled during active disease. CDR3s include the opening cysteine and the closing phenylalanine or tryptophan. Each record gives: CDR3 DNA, CDR3 protein, J gene, clone size, CDR3 length, V gene, D gene. D genes are given only for firm matches. Clone sizes are given selectively: once, few, many, or a class where the clone is expanded.

DNA: TGTGCCAGCAGCCCCTCTAACTATGGCTACACCTTC; CDR3: CASSPSNYGYTF; J: TRBJ1-2; size: -; length: 12; V: TRBV9; D: -
DNA: TGTGCCAGCAGCGTAGCTCATGAGGGCGGTTACACCATATATTTT; CDR3: CASSVAHEGGYTIYF; J: TRBJ1-3; size: -; length: 15; V: TRBV9; D: -
DNA: TGCGCCAGCAGCCGCGGGGTGAACACTGAAGCTTTCTTT; CDR3: CASSRGVNTEAFF; J: TRBJ1-1; size: -; length: 13; V: TRBV5-1; D: -
DNA: TGTGCCAGCAGGGGAGCCGGGACAGGGGTTTATGGCTACACCTTC; CDR3: CASRGAGTGVYGYTF; J: TRBJ1-2; size: -; length: 15; V: TRBV5-6; D: TRBD1
DNA: TGTGCCAGCAGCGAACGCGGCTTACAGGGGGAGGGAGAAGCTTTCTTT; CDR3: CASSERGLQGEGEAFF; J: TRBJ1-1; size: -; length: 16; V: TRBV7-8; D: TRBD1
DNA: TGTGCCAGCAGTTCGACGCCGACAGGGAACTACGAGCAGTACTTC; CDR3: CASSSTPTGNYEQYF; J: TRBJ2-7; size: -; length: 15; V: TRBV11-2; D: TRBD1
DNA: TGTGCCAGCAGCCAAGATCTTCTAGACAGGGGGCCCGGCTACACCTTC; CDR3: CASSQDLLDRGPGYTF; J: TRBJ1-2; size: -; length: 16; V: TRBV4-2; D: TRBD1
DNA: TGTGCCAGCTCGCAACAGGACGTGCGCAATCAGCCCCAGCATTTT; CDR3: CASSQQDVRNQPQHF; J: TRBJ1-5; size: -; length: 15; V: TRBV18; D: -
DNA: TGTGCCTGGAGTCCGGGACATCAGACCGGGGAGCTGTTTTTT; CDR3: CAWSPGHQTGELFF; J: TRBJ2-2; size: -; length: 14; V: TRBV30; D: -
DNA: TGCGCCAGCAGCCGAGAGACTAGCGGGGGTGTCACAGATACGCAGTATTTT; CDR3: CASSRETSGGVTDTQYF; J: TRBJ2-3; size: -; length: 17; V: TRBV4-1; D: TRBD2
DNA: TGTGCCAGCAGTTTTAGCGCCCAGGGGGATGGCTACACCTTC; CDR3: CASSFSAQGDGYTF; J: TRBJ1-2; size: -; length: 14; V: TRBV27; D: TRBD1
DNA: TGCGCCAGCAGCTTACTAGCGGGGGTCCAAGAGACCCAGTACTTC; CDR3: CASSLLAGVQETQYF; J: TRBJ2-5; size: -; length: 15; V: TRBV5-1; D: TRBD2
DNA: TGTGCCAGCACTCCGGGACAGCTCATGGAAGCTTTCTTT; CDR3: CASTPGQLMEAFF; J: TRBJ1-1; size: -; length: 13; V: TRBV6-5; D: TRBD1
DNA: TGTGCCAGCAGCTTAGAAGGGGACTACACCTTC; CDR3: CASSLEGDYTF; J: TRBJ1-2; size: -; length: 11; V: TRBV7-9; D: -
DNA: TGTGCCATCAGTGATGGTGCCGGCGAGCAGTACTTC; CDR3: CAISDGAGEQYF; J: TRBJ2-7; size: -; length: 12; V: TRBV10-3; D: -
DNA: TGCGCCAGCAGTCATCCAAGGGGTGAAGCTTTCTTT; CDR3: CASSHPRGEAFF; J: TRBJ1-1; size: -; length: 12; V: TRBV10-1; D: -
DNA: TGTGCCAGCAGTGATCCAGGAAACTATGGCTACACCTTC; CDR3: CASSDPGNYGYTF; J: TRBJ1-2; size: few; length: 13; V: TRBV2; D: -
DNA: TGTGCCAGCAGCTTAGTGACTAGCGGTCATACGCAGTATTTT; CDR3: CASSLVTSGHTQYF; J: TRBJ2-3; size: -; length: 14; V: TRBV11-2; D: TRBD2
DNA: TGTGCCAGCAGCTTATATAACACTGAAGCTTTCTTT; CDR3: CASSLYNTEAFF; J: TRBJ1-1; size: -; length: 12; V: TRBV7-6; D: -
DNA: TGTGCCAGCACGCCGGGGGGTATGAATGAGCAGTTCTTC; CDR3: CASTPGGMNEQFF; J: TRBJ2-1; size: -; length: 13; V: TRBV5-5; D: TRBD2
DNA: TGCGCCAGCAGTCAGGGAGGGGGCACTGAAGCTTTCTTT; CDR3: CASSQGGGTEAFF; J: TRBJ1-1; size: -; length: 13; V: TRBV10-1; D: -
DNA: TGTGCCACCAGCAGAAATAGACGGGGGGTTGTGACAGATACGCAGTATTTT; CDR3: CATSRNRRGVVTDTQYF; J: TRBJ2-3; size: -; length: 17; V: TRBV15; D: TRBD2
DNA: TGCAGCGTTGGGCCCGGGTTGACTGAAGCTTTCTTT; CDR3: CSVGPGLTEAFF; J: TRBJ1-1; size: -; length: 12; V: TRBV29-1; D: -
DNA: TGTGCCAGCAGCCAACCTCCGGGACAGGGTTACACCTTC; CDR3: CASSQPPGQGYTF; J: TRBJ1-2; size: -; length: 13; V: TRBV14; D: TRBD1
DNA: TGTGCCCCCGGAGCGGGGGGTAGTTTGAATGAGCAGTTCTTC; CDR3: CAPGAGGSLNEQFF; J: TRBJ2-1; size: -; length: 14; V: TRBV5-4; D: TRBD2
DNA: TGTGCCACCAGTGAAATGGGGGCAGTTCAGAACACTGAAGCTTTCTTT; CDR3: CATSEMGAVQNTEAFF; J: TRBJ1-1; size: -; length: 16; V: TRBV24-1; D: -
DNA: TGTGCCAGCAGTTTATCGTCCGGGACAGGGGGTCGACGGCACTATGGCTACACCTTC; CDR3: CASSLSSGTGGRRHYGYTF; J: TRBJ1-2; size: -; length: 19; V: TRBV27; D: TRBD1
DNA: TGTGCCAGCAGTCCTTGGGCGAACTATGGCTACACCTTC; CDR3: CASSPWANYGYTF; J: TRBJ1-2; size: -; length: 13; V: TRBV6-5; D: -
DNA: TGTGCCAGCAGTTTAGTGAACACTGAAGCTTTCTTT; CDR3: CASSLVNTEAFF; J: TRBJ1-1; size: -; length: 12; V: TRBV3-1/TRBV3-2; D: -